A single sample gave rise to the 31 T cell receptor beta chains below, sequenced in a study of blood T cell repertoires in COVID-19 (dated by TCRdb to the early 2020s). Library prep was done by the immunoSEQ multiplex PCR assay. Imported from immuneACCESS, the table was reduced by TCRdb to in-frame sequences with V and J called. These copies leave out some clones; in studies compared against another copy, an unresolved V gene accounts for under half, and the cause of the remainder is not known. The sample profile shows about 130,000 clones; roughly 80% of them were found once. The top ten constitute approximately 16% of the sample. Material: peripheral blood. The receptors originated from a woman in her forties or fifties with acute or convalescent COVID-19.

This chain joins TRBV5-6 and TRBJ2-5; TRBD2 agrees at 12 bases. V gave up 1 base and J gave up 5 bases; unmatched junction bases: 3. The CDR3 has 15 residues. CDR1 and CDR2 (germline): SGHDT, YYEEEE. DNA of the CDR3: TGTGCCAGCAGCTTGAGGACTAGCGGGGTTGAGACCCAGTACTTC. This translates into CASSLRTSGVETQYF.

The chain is built from TRBV30 and TRBJ2-3, with D maybe TRBD2 (5 bases). The germline V and J ends were trimmed by 0 bases and 3 bases, with 7 bases remaining between them. From germline, CDR1 is GTSNPN and CDR2 SVGIG (reference sequence). The CDR3 has 13 amino acids. DNA for the CDR3: TGTGCCTGGAGTGTTGAGGGAACAGATACGCAGTATTTT. This gives the protein CAWSVEGTDTQYF.

V gene TRBV27 combines with J gene TRBJ2-3; no reliable D call. There are 13 residues in the CDR3. V dropped 5 bases and J dropped 3 bases, with 9 bases sitting between them. Germline V lookup: CDR1 MNHEY, CDR2 SMNVEV (reference sequence). In DNA form, the CDR3 reads TGTGCCAGCAGTCCCCGCGGAACAGATACGCAGTATTTT. Translation: CASSPRGTDTQYF.

The J gene is TRBJ1-6, the V gene TRBV2; possible D gene TRBD1, 6 bases. The ends were cut back, 6 bases at V and 13 bases at J, with 16 bases in the middle. CDR3 length: 13 amino acids. Germline V gene sequence: CDR1 SNHLY, CDR2 FYNNEI. Here the CDR3 reads CASRGTQGAPLHF. CDR3 DNA sequence: TGTGCCAGCAGGGGAACACAGGGCGCGCCCCTCCACTTT. Based on the CDR3 plus reference TRBV2 and TRBJ1-6, the full variable domain is EPEVTQTPSHQVTQMGQEVILRCVPISNHLYFYWYRQILGQKVEFLVSFYNNEISEKSEIFDDQFSVERPDGSNFTLKIRSTKLEDSAMYFCASRGTQGAPLHFGNGTRLTVT.

The V gene is TRBV30, the J gene TRBJ1-1, with TRBD1 as a possible D gene (6 bases). CDR3 length: 15 residues. Between the trimmed V and J ends, which lost 0 bases and 5 bases, there was a span of 16 bases. Germline CDR1 and CDR2: GTSNPN and SVGIG (reference sequence). In nucleotides, the CDR3 is TGTGCCTGGAGTGTAATCAGGGGCGTAAAGACTGAAGCTTTCTTT. This encodes CAWSVIRGVKTEAFF.

This clone showed up just a few times. The chain carries TRBV19 and TRBJ1-5; the match to TRBD1 covers 7 bases. Germline V gene data show CDR1 as LNHDA and CDR2 as SQIVND (reference sequence). With V trimmed by 2 bases and J by 2 bases, 6 bases remained unmatched. The CDR3 covers 16 residues. This chain's CDR3 is CASSIRGTGGNQPQHF. CDR3 nucleotides: TGTGCCAGTAGTATAAGGGGAACAGGGGGCAATCAGCCCCAGCATTTT.

The rearrangement uses TRBV4-2 and TRBJ2-7; 8 bases are shared with TRBD2. The CDR3 has 16 residues. Trimming at V came to 4 bases and at J to 0 bases, leaving 8 bases not matched to a gene. Germline-derived CDR1 and CDR2 are LGHNA and YNFKEQ. CDR3 bases: TGTGCCAGCAGCCCTCAAACACTAGCGGTCTCCTACGAGCAGTACTTC. It is translated as CASSPQTLAVSYEQYF.

V gene TRBV19 combines with J gene TRBJ1-2; weak D call: TRBD1 (5 bases). Germline CDR1 LNHDA, CDR2 SQIVND (reference sequence). V lost 1 base to trimming and J lost 8 bases, with 8 bases between them. The CDR3 has 12 amino acids. The CDR3 DNA is TGTGCCAGTAGTATAGGACAGAGCGGCTACACCTTC. Its translation: CASSIGQSGYTF. Based on the CDR3 plus reference TRBV19 and TRBJ1-2, the full variable domain is DGGITQSPKYLFRKEGQNVTLSCEQNLNHDAMYWYRQDPGQGLRLIYYSQIVNDFQKGDIAEGYSVSREKKESFPLTVTSAQKNPTAFYLCASSIGQSGYTFGSGTRLTVV.

The J gene is TRBJ2-7, the V gene TRBV15, with TRBD1 as a possible D gene (5 bases). Germline CDR1 LNHNV, CDR2 YYDKDF (reference sequence). The V and J ends lost 0 bases and 5 bases respectively, with 14 bases between them. The CDR3 is 15 amino acids. The CDR3 is CATSREGHPRDEQYF. The CDR3 DNA is TGTGCCACCAGCAGAGAGGGGCACCCCCGAGACGAGCAGTACTTC.

The chain employs TRBV30 and TRBJ2-2, with 9 bases that match TRBD2. V dropped 3 bases and J dropped 4; count of bases not matched to a gene: 3. This CDR3 has 14 residues. Germline-derived CDR1 and CDR2 are GTSNPN and SVGIG (reference sequence). The DNA for the CDR3 is TGTGCCTGGAGCCTTAGCGGGGGCACCGGGGAGCTGTTTTTT. As protein: CAWSLSGGTGELFF.

This clone was counted a single time. The chain couples TRBV5-6 to TRBJ1-1; TRBD1 agrees at 12 bases. J gave up 4 bases and V 4 bases, and 11 bases lay outside the gene matches. Germline assignment: CDR1 SGHDT and CDR2 YYEEEE. CDR3 length: 17 amino acids. The CDR3 reads CASSTYAGQGASTEAFF. In DNA form, the CDR3 reads TGTGCCAGCAGCACCTATGCGGGACAGGGGGCGAGCACTGAAGCTTTCTTT.

The chain employs TRBV30 and TRBJ1-4, with D maybe TRBD1 (5 bases). Germline V gives CDR1 GTSNPN, CDR2 SVGIG (reference sequence). V was clipped by 8 bases and J by 5 bases, with 15 bases between them. This CDR3 is built from 13 residues. The DNA of the CDR3 is TGTGCCGGAAGACAGAGCCCAAATGAAAAACTGTTTTTT. This codes for CAGRQSPNEKLFF.

CDR3 in DNA: TGTGCCAGCAGTGACACCGGGACAGCTAACTATGGCTACACCTTC. Translation gives CASSDTGTANYGYTF. This chain uses TRBV6-1 with TRBJ1-2; 7 bases match TRBD1. Germline V gene sequence: CDR1 MNHNS, CDR2 SASEGT. V was pared by 3 bases and J by 0 bases, with 4 bases of the junction left unmatched. The CDR3 is 15 amino acids.

The rearrangement links TRBV7-8 to TRBJ1-1; D unclear. CDR1 is SGHVS and CDR2 is FQNEAQ in the germline V gene. The CDR3 runs 16 residues. The V end was cut by 1 base, the J end by 2 bases, with 14 bases between. The CDR3 protein is CASSLVGSESNTEAFF. The CDR3 DNA sequence: TGTGCCAGCAGCTTAGTCGGGTCGGAATCTAACACTGAAGCTTTCTTT.

The V gene is TRBV30, the J gene TRBJ1-2, with 7 bases that match TRBD1. V lost 4 bases to trimming and J lost 7 bases; unmatched junction nucleotides: 9. Germline V gene data show CDR1 as GTSNPN and CDR2 as SVGIG (reference sequence). The CDR3 has 13 residues. The CDR3 region is CAWMEGGVVGYTF. The CDR3 DNA reads TGTGCCTGGATGGAAGGGGGCGTCGTTGGCTACACCTTC.

The chain couples TRBV27 to TRBJ2-7; 8 nucleotides align to TRBD1. The CDR3 totals 16 residues. V was pared by 10 bases and J by 6 bases, with 20 bases of the junction left unmatched. Germline lookup yields CDR1 MNHEY and CDR2 SMNVEV (reference sequence). This CDR3 is CATNPSPGQVVTEQYF. The CDR3 DNA reads as TGTGCCACCAATCCTTCTCCGGGACAGGTGGTAACCGAGCAGTACTTC.

The gene calls are TRBV7-6 and TRBJ2-1, with D uncertain. V lost 5 bases to trimming and J lost 12 bases, with 14 bases between them. This CDR3 comprises 12 residues. CDR1 is SGHVS and CDR2 is FNYEAQ in the germline V gene. CDR3 loop: CASSQAYLRQFF. CDR3 nucleotide sequence: TGTGCCAGCAGCCAAGCTTACTTAAGGCAGTTCTTC.

The chain couples TRBV2 to TRBJ1-4; D is uncertain. CDR3 length: 15 residues. Trimming stripped 5 bases from V and 0 bases from J, with 10 bases between. Germline loops: CDR1 SNHLY, CDR2 FYNNEI. This CDR3 is CASSLYSATNEKLFF. CDR3 nucleotides: TGTGCCAGCAGTCTATACAGTGCAACTAATGAAAAACTGTTTTTT.

The CDR3 region is CSASGRPGQSPDTQYF. DNA for the CDR3: TGCAGTGCTAGTGGTAGACCGGGACAGAGTCCAGATACGCAGTATTTT. V usage is TRBV20-1 and J usage is TRBJ2-3; TRBD1 agrees at 7 bases. The CDR3 extends over 16 amino acids. Germline loops: CDR1 DFQATT, CDR2 SNEGSKA (reference sequence). The J segment lost 4 bases and the V segment lost 3 bases, leaving 13 bases of the junction unmatched.

The rearrangement uses TRBV5-1 and TRBJ1-1; D possibly corresponds to TRBD1 (6 bases). Germline loops: CDR1 SGHRS, CDR2 YFSETQ. This CDR3 is built from 14 residues. V was clipped by 7 bases and J by 1 base, with 14 bases between them. The CDR3 DNA is TGCGCCAGCCGTAGGGACACTCAGAACACTGAAGCTTTCTTT. Its protein product is CASRRDTQNTEAFF.

The chain links TRBV9 to TRBJ1-6, with D perhaps TRBD1 (5 bases). V lost 0 bases and J lost 8, with 21 bases in between. The CDR3 extends over 18 amino acids. Per germline, CDR1 SGDLS and CDR2 YYNGEE. Written as DNA, the CDR3 is TGTGCCAGCAGCGTAGAGGAGGGGAAAGGCTGGGTCGATTCACCCCTCCACTTT. Its translation: CASSVEEGKGWVDSPLHF. The full variable domain, completed using reference TRBV9 and TRBJ1-6, is DSGVTQTPKHLITATGQRVTLRCSPRSGDLSVYWYQQSLDQGLQFLIQYYNGEERAKGNILERFSAQQFPDLHSELNLSSLELGDSALYFCASSVEEGKGWVDSPLHFGNGTRLTVT.

This clone was recorded many times. This same CDR3 is encoded by further DNA sequences in the sample. The V and J genes are TRBV9 and TRBJ1-1; maybe TRBD1 (6 bases). The CDR3 has 14 residues. V lost 3 bases and J lost 1, with 10 bases in between. Germline CDR1 SGDLS, CDR2 YYNGEE. CDR3 DNA sequence: TGTGCCAGCAGCGGAACAGGGAGGAACACTGAAGCTTTCTTT. It yields the protein CASSGTGRNTEAFF.

This rearrangement joins TRBV6-5 to TRBJ1-5; 9 bases align to TRBD1. J gave up 0 bases and V 8 bases, and 5 bases lay outside the gene matches. The CDR3 has 15 amino acids. The germline V gene encodes CDR1 MNHEY and CDR2 SVGAGI. The CDR3 protein is CASGTGKYSNQPQHF. The DNA of the CDR3 is TGTGCCAGCGGGACAGGGAAATATAGCAATCAGCCCCAGCATTTT.

This rearrangement joins TRBV7-3 to TRBJ1-1; D remains ambiguous. Per the germline V gene, CDR1 is SGHTA and CDR2 is FQGTGA. The CDR3 has 13 residues. Trimming removed 8 bases from V and 0 bases from J, with 10 bases in between. The DNA of the CDR3 is TGTGCCAGCGGGAGAGATATGAACACTGAAGCTTTCTTT. Residues: CASGRDMNTEAFF.

The rearrangement uses TRBV7-8 and TRBJ1-1; tentatively, D is TRBD1 (5 bases). CDR1 is SGHVS and CDR2 is FQNEAQ in the germline V gene. The CDR3 has 14 residues. The V gene lost 5 bases and the J gene lost 0 bases, with 10 bases spanning the gap. The CDR3 protein is CASSQTDLNTEAFF. The CDR3 nucleotides are TGTGCCAGCAGCCAGACAGACTTGAACACTGAAGCTTTCTTT. Full variable domain (outside the CDR3, taken from reference TRBV7-8 and TRBJ1-1): GAGVSQSPRYKVAKRGQDVALRCDPISGHVSLFWYQQALGQGPEFLTYFQNEAQLDKSGLPSDRFFAERPEGSVSTLKIQRTQQEDSAVYLCASSQTDLNTEAFFGQGTRLTVV.

J is TRBJ1-1 and V is TRBV4-1; no reliable D call. This CDR3 contains 19 residues. V dropped 4 bases and J dropped 1 base, with 25 bases sitting between them. The V gene's germline CDR1 is MGHRA and CDR2 YSYEKL. The CDR3 protein is CASSPMVRRVEDQNTEAFF. CDR3 DNA sequence: TGCGCCAGCAGCCCTATGGTCCGCCGGGTTGAGGATCAGAACACTGAAGCTTTCTTT.

The V and J genes are TRBV30 and TRBJ2-2; 8 bases align to TRBD2. Trimming took 1 base from V and 2 from J; bases not matched to a gene: 9. There are 17 residues in the CDR3. Germline-derived CDR1 and CDR2 are GTSNPN and SVGIG (reference sequence). The CDR3 DNA reads as TGTGCCTGGAGTGCGGGGTTACTAGCGGTAAACACCGGGGAGCTGTTTTTT. Its translation: CAWSAGLLAVNTGELFF.

This chain connects TRBV19 to TRBJ2-7; 7 nucleotides align to TRBD1. Germline V gene lookup returns CDR1 LNHDA and CDR2 SQIVND (reference sequence). The CDR3 length is 15 residues. The V and J ends lost 4 bases and 0 bases, in that order; junction bases with no gene match: 6. In DNA, the CDR3 is TGTGCCAGTAGTAGCGACAGGGAGAGCTCCTACGAGCAGTACTTC. Its protein product is CASSSDRESSYEQYF.

The chain employs TRBV9 and TRBJ2-3, with 8 bases lining up with TRBD2. Germline values: CDR1 SGDLS, CDR2 YYNGEE. Germline trimming cut 0 bases from V and 0 bases from J; bases unmatched to any gene: 6. The CDR3 is 17 residues long. CDR3 coding DNA: TGTGCCAGCAGCGTAGGCGTAGCGGGGACCAGCACAGATACGCAGTATTTT. Protein product: CASSVGVAGTSTDTQYF.

V and J are TRBV7-9 and TRBJ2-1, with a possible D match to TRBD2 (6 bases). Trimming took off 0 bases at V and 3 bases at J, with 9 bases between the two ends. From germline, CDR1 is SEHNR and CDR2 FQNEAQ (reference sequence). This CDR3 spans 15 amino acids. The CDR3 region has the DNA TGTGCCAGCAGCTTAGCGGGGGGAGACTACAATGAGCAGTTCTTC. Its translation: CASSLAGGDYNEQFF.

V is TRBV29-1 and J is TRBJ1-4, with 7 bases identical to TRBD1. This CDR3 spans 16 amino acids. Germline trimming cut 4 bases from V and 3 bases from J; bases unmatched to any gene: 11. Germline CDR1 is SQVTM and CDR2 is ANQGSEA. The CDR3 sequence is CSVALGRGIANEKLFF. The CDR3 nucleotides are TGCAGCGTTGCTCTAGGCAGGGGGATCGCTAATGAAAAACTGTTTTTT.